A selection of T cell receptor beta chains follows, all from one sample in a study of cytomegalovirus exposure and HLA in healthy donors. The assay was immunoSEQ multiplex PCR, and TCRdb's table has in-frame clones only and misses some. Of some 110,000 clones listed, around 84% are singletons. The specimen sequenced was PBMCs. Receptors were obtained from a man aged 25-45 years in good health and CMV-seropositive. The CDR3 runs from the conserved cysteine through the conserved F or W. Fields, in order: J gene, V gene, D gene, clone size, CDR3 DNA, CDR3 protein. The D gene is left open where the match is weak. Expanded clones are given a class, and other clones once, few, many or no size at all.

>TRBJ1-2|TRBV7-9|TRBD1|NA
TGTGCCAGCAGCCCCACAGGGGAAGCTAACTATGGCTACACCTTC
CASSPTGEANYGYTF
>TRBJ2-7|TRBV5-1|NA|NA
TGCGCCAGCAGCTTGGGTGGGACACTCCGCAGGGAGCAGTACTTC
CASSLGGTLRREQYF
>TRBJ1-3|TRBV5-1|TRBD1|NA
TGCGCCAGCAGAAGGGACAGGGTCGGGGACACCATATATTTT
CASRRDRVGDTIYF
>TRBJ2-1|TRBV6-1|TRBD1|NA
TGTGCCAGCAGTGCTATGGGACAGGTACACAATGAGCAGTTCTTC
CASSAMGQVHNEQFF
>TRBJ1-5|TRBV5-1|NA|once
TGCGCCAGCAGCCCTGGGGGGAGTAGCAATCAGCCCCAGCATTTT
CASSPGGSSNQPQHF
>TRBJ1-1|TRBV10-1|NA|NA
TGCGCCAGCAGCACCAACCACGGTGAGGAGGGTGAAGCTTTCTTT
CASSTNHGEEGEAFF
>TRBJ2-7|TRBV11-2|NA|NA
TGTGCCAGCAGCGTCGGGGGATCAGCCTTGTACGAGCAGTACTTC
CASSVGGSALYEQYF
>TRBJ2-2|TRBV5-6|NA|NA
TGTGCCAGCAGCGAACAGGGCCCCGGGGAGCTGTTTTTT
CASSEQGPGELFF
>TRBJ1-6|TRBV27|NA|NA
TGTGCCAGCAGGGTGAGCGGGCATAATAATTCACCCCTCCACTTT
CASRVSGHNNSPLHF
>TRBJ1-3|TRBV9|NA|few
TGTGCCAGCACCCCAGGAGGGTACCCCTCTGGAAACACCATATATTTT
CASTPGGYPSGNTIYF
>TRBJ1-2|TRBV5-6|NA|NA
TGTGCCAGCAGCTTATTGTTCGGCAGGACGGGATATGGCTACACCTTC
CASSLLFGRTGYGYTF
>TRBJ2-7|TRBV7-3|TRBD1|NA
TGTGCCAGCAGCCTAATGGGACAGGGCTACGAGCAGTACTTC
CASSLMGQGYEQYF
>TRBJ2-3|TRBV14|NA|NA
TGTGCCAGCAGCTCTAGTAGAGCAGATACGCAGTATTTT
CASSSSRADTQYF
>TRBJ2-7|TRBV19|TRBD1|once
TGTGCCAGTAGTATCGAGGGGGCAGATCCCTACGAGCAGTACTTC
CASSIEGADPYEQYF
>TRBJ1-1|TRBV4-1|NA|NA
TGCGCCAGCCGTGGGACTTTGAAGGGGACTGAAGCTTTCTTT
CASRGTLKGTEAFF
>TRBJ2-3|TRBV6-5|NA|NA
TGTGCCAGCAGTCCCAGATACCCTAGCACAGATACGCAGTATTTT
CASSPRYPSTDTQYF
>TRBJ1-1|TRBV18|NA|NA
TGTGCCAGCTCACCACCTACCGGGGGACCCAAGAACACTGAAGCCTTCTTT
CASSPPTGGPKNTEAFF
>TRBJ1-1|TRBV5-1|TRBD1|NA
TGCGCCAGCAGCCGGGACAGGGCTAACACTGAAGCTTTCTTT
CASSRDRANTEAFF
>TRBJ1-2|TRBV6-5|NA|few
TGTGCCAGCAGTTACGGGACACTCTATGGCTACACCTTC
CASSYGTLYGYTF
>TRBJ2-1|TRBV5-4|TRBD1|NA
TGTGCCAGCAGCTCCGGGACAGGGGGGGCCTACAATGAGCAGTTCTTC
CASSSGTGGAYNEQFF
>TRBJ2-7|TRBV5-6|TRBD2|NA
TGTGCCAGCAGCTTGGTTAGCGGGGGGGACAAGCAGTACTTC
CASSLVSGGDKQYF
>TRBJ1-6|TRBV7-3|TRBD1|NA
TGTGCCAGCAGCTCGGGACAGGCCAATAATTCACCCCTCCACTTT
CASSSGQANNSPLHF
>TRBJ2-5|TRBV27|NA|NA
TGTGCCAGCAGCCCCCCACCGAGGTACCAAGAGACCCAGTACTTC
CASSPPPRYQETQYF
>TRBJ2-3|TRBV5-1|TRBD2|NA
TGCGCCAGCAGCTTGGAGAGTCTAGCGGGGGTTTCAGATACGCAGTATTTT
CASSLESLAGVSDTQYF
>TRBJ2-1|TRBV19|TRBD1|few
TGTGCCAGTAGTACAGAGGGACAGGGTGGTGAGCAGTTCTTC
CASSTEGQGGEQFF
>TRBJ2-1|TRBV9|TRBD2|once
TGTGCCAGCAGCGTCGGCGGGGGAGCCAATGAGCAGTTCTTC
CASSVGGGANEQFF
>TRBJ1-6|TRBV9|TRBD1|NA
TGTGCCAGCAGCGTAGTGGACAGGGTCTGGAGCTCCTATAATTCACCCCTCCACTTT
CASSVVDRVWSSYNSPLHF
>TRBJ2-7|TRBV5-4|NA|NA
TGTGCCAGCAGCCCAGACAGGAGCTCCTACGAGCAGTACTTC
CASSPDRSSYEQYF
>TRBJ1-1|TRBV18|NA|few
TGTGCCAGCTCACCCTCCGCACAGATAATGAACACTGAAGCTTTCTTT
CASSPSAQIMNTEAFF
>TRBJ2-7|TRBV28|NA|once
TGTGCCAGCAGTTTACGGGCAGGGATCTCCTACGAGCAGTACTTC
CASSLRAGISYEQYF
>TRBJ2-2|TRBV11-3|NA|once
TGTGCCAGCAGCCCACAGGGAAACACCGGGGAGCTGTTTTTT
CASSPQGNTGELFF
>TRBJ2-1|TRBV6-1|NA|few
TGTGCCAGCAGTGAACGGGTAAGCTCCTACAATGAGCAGTTCTTC
CASSERVSSYNEQFF
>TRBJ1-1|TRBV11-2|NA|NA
TGTGCCAGCAGCCCTCATACAGGGAACACTGAAGCTTTCTTT
CASSPHTGNTEAFF
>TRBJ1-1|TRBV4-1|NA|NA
TGCGCCAGCAGCACGCCCGAGCGGGGCACTGAAGCTTTCTTT
CASSTPERGTEAFF
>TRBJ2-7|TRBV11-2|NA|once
TGTGCCAGCAGCTTAATAGCCTACGAGCAGTACTTC
CASSLIAYEQYF
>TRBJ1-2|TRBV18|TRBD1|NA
TGTGCCAGCTCACGAGACAGGGCCAAGGGCTACACCTTC
CASSRDRAKGYTF
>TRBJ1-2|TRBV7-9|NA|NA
TGTGCCAGCAGCTTAGTCGGGAGCGGCTACACCTTC
CASSLVGSGYTF
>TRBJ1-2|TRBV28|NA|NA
TGTGCCAGCAGTCCACCCCTTAGGGGCGGCTACACCTTC
CASSPPLRGGYTF
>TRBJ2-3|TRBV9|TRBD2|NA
TGTGCCAGCAGCGAGGGCGGGCGGGGGAGCACAGATACGCAGTATTTT
CASSEGGRGSTDTQYF
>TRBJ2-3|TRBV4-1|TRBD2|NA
TGCGCCAGCAGCCAGGGCGGGACTAGCGGGAGTCCGGGAACAGATACGCAGTATTTT
CASSQGGTSGSPGTDTQYF
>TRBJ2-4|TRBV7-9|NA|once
TGTGCCAGCAGCCCGAGTTTCTTTCGTGCGGGCAAAAACATTCAGTACTTC
CASSPSFFRAGKNIQYF
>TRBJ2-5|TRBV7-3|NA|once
TGTGCCAGCAGCTTAAGCAGGGGGGAAGAGACCCAGTACTTC
CASSLSRGEETQYF
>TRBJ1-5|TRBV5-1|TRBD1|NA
TGCGCCAGCAGCCCAGACAGGGGTGATCAGCCCCAGCATTTT
CASSPDRGDQPQHF
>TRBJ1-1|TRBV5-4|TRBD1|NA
TGTGCCAGCAGCTTAGGACAGGGATCTTGGATCACTGAAGCTTTCTTT
CASSLGQGSWITEAFF
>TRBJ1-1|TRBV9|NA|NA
TGTGCCAGCAGCGTAGAACCAGCGGGGAACACTGAAGCTTTCTTT
CASSVEPAGNTEAFF
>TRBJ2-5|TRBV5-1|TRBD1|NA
TGCGCCAGCAGCCGGACAGAGGGGGCGGGTACCCAGTACTTC
CASSRTEGAGTQYF
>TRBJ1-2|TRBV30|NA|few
TGTGCCTACCAACCTCGATCGGGGGTCGGACTTTATGGCTACACCTTC
CAYQPRSGVGLYGYTF
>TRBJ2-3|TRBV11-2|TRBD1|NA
TGTGCCAGCAGCTTAGATATAGACAGGGAAGAATCTAGCACAGATACGCAGTATTTT
CASSLDIDREESSTDTQYF
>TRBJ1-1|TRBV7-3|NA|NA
TGTGCCAGCAGCTCGGACAGAGGGACTGAAGCTTTCTTT
CASSSDRGTEAFF
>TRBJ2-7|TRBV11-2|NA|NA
TGTGCCAGCAGCCCCACCGCGGGGAGAGCCTACTACGAGCAGTACTTC
CASSPTAGRAYYEQYF
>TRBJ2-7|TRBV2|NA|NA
TGTGCCAGCAGTCGAGACCGCCGCCGGGTGGCCGAGCAGTACTTC
CASSRDRRRVAEQYF
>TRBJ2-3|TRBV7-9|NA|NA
TGTGCCAGCAGCTTGGGGTTGGAGGGCCCTGACACAGATACGCAGTATTTT
CASSLGLEGPDTDTQYF
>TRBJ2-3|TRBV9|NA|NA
TGTGCCAGCAGCGCGGGACTCACAAAAGATACGCAGTATTTT
CASSAGLTKDTQYF
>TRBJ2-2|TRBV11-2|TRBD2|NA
TGTGCCAGCAGCAAATTGTGGGAGACTAGCAGAAACACCGGGGAGCTGTTTTTT
CASSKLWETSRNTGELFF
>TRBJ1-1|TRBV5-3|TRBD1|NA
TGTGCCAGAAGCTGCAGGACAGGGGGAAGGACTGAAGCTTTCTTT
CARSCRTGGRTEAFF
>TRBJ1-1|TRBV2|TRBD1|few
TGTGCCAGCAGCGGGACAGGGGAAAATGAAGCTTTCTTT
CASSGTGENEAFF
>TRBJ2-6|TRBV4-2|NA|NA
TGTGCCAGCAGCCGAGCTCTGCAGGGGCAGGGCTCTGGGGCCAACGTCCTGACTTTC
CASSRALQGQGSGANVLTF
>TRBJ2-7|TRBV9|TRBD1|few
TGTGCCAGCAGCGCCGGACAGGGAAGCTCCTACGAGCAGTACTTC
CASSAGQGSSYEQYF
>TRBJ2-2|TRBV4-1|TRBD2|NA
TGCGCCAGCAGCCCAAGATTAGCGGGAGAGCCTACCGGGGAGCTGTTTTTT
CASSPRLAGEPTGELFF
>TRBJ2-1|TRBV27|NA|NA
TGTGCCAGCAGTTTCCTAGTTTCCGACAATGAGCAGTTCTTC
CASSFLVSDNEQFF